This entry lists 2 T cell receptor beta chains sequenced from one sample in a study of blood T cells in healthy people across ages. The use of a sample-barcoded 5' primer and a J-beta primer mix characterized a second PCR of roughly 6 to 11 cycles. TCRdb processed the 5' RACE reads anew with MiXCR; each CDR3 protein has one entry. This sample has 1.2 million to 1.5 million distinct CDR3 sequences, with about 43% found just once. The source material was blood. These receptors all come from a woman aged 18-35 years in good health.

This chain joins TRBV21-1 and TRBJ2-5; the D segment call TRBD1 is taken from the table without a DNA check. TRBV21-1 is recorded as a pseudogene. There are 15 residues in the CDR3. The chain's CDR3 is CASRGDRGNQETQYF. In DNA, the CDR3 is TGTGCCAGCAGAGGGGACAGGGGAAATCAAGAGACCCAGTACTTC.

This clonotype was found a few times. The rearrangement links TRBV2 to TRBJ2-3, with 9 bases fitting TRBD2. Germline CDR1 SNHLY, CDR2 FYNNEI. V shed 6 bases and J 1 base; nucleotides not matched to a gene: 11. The CDR3 is 17 amino acids. CDR3 in amino acids: CASRTLGLAGRTDTQYF. CDR3 nucleotides: TGTGCCAGCAGAACTCTGGGGCTAGCGGGACGCACAGATACGCAGTATTTT. Full variable domain (missing parts from reference TRBV2 and TRBJ2-3): EPEVTQTPSHQVTQMGQEVILRCVPISNHLYFYWYRQILGQKVEFLVSFYNNEISEKSEIFDDQFSVERPDGSNFTLKIRSTKLEDSAMYFCASRTLGLAGRTDTQYFGPGTRLTVL.